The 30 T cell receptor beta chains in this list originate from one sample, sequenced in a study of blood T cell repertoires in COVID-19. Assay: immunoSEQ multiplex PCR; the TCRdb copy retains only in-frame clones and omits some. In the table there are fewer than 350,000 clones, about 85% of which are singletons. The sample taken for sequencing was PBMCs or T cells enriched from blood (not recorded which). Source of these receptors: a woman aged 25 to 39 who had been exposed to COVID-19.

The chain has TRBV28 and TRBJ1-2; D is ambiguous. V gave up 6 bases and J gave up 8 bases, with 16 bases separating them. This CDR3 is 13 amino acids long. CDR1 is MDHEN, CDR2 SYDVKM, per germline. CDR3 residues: CASRLGNLGGYTF. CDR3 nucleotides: TGTGCCAGCAGGTTGGGCAACCTTGGAGGCTACACCTTC.

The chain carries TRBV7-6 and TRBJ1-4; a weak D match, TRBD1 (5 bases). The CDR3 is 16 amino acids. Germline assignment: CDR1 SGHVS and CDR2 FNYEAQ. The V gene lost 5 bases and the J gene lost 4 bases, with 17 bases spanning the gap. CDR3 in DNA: TGTGCCAGCAGCCCTAATCAGGGAGGGCTTAATGAAAAACTGTTTTTT. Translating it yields CASSPNQGGLNEKLFF.

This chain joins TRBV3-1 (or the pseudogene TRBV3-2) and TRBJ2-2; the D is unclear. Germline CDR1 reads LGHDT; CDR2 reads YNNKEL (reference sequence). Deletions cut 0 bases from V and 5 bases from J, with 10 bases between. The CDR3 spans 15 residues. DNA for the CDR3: TGTGCCAGCAGCCAAGAGATCGCGGAAACCGGGGAGCTGTTTTTT. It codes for CASSQEIAETGELFF.

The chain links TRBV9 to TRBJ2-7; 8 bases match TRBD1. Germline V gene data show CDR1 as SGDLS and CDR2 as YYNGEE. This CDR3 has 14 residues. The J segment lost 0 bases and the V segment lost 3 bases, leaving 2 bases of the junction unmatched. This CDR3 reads CASSGQGASYEQYF. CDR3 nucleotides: TGTGCCAGCAGCGGCCAGGGGGCCTCCTACGAGCAGTACTTC.

CDR3 amino acids: CASSPYLTGAATNEKLFF. CDR3 bases: TGCGCCAGCAGCCCTTATTTGACAGGGGCCGCAACTAATGAAAAACTGTTTTTT. This rearrangement joins TRBV5-1 to TRBJ1-4, with 8 nucleotides matching TRBD1. V lost 4 bases to trimming and J lost 0 bases; unmatched junction nucleotides: 11. This CDR3 comprises 18 residues. The germline V gene encodes CDR1 SGHRS and CDR2 YFSETQ. Based on the CDR3 plus reference TRBV5-1 and TRBJ1-4, the full variable domain is KAGVTQTPRYLIKTRGQQVTLSCSPISGHRSVSWYQQTPGQGLQFLFEYFSETQRNKGNFPGRFSGRQFSNSRSEMNVSTLELGDSALYLCASSPYLTGAATNEKLFFGSGTQLSVL.

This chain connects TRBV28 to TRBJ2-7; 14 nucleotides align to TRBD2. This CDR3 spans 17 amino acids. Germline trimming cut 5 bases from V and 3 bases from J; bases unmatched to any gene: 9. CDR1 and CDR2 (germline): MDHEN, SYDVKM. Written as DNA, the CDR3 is TGTGCCAGCAGTGGGATCGGGACTAGCGGGAGTCGCTACGAGCAGTACTTC. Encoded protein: CASSGIGTSGSRYEQYF.

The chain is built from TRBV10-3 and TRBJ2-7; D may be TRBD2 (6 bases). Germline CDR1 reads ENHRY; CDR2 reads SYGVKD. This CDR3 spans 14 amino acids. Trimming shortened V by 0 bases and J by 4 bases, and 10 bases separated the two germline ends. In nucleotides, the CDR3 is TGTGCCATCAGTGAGTCAGGAGGGATATACGAGCAGTACTTC. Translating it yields CAISESGGIYEQYF.

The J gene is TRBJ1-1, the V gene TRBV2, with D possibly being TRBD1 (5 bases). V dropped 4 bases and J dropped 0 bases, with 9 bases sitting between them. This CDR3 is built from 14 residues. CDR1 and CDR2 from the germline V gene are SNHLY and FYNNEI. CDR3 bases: TGTGCCAGCAGTGTACAGGATCTGAACACTGAAGCTTTCTTT. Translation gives CASSVQDLNTEAFF.

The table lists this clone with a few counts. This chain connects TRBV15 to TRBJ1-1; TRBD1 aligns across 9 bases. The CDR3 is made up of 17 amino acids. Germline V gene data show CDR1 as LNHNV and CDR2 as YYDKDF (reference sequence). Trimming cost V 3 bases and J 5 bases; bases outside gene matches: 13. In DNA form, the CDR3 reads TGTGCCACCAGCAGTGGGACAGGGTCCCCCTATGAGACTGAAGCTTTCTTT. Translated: CATSSGTGSPYETEAFF.

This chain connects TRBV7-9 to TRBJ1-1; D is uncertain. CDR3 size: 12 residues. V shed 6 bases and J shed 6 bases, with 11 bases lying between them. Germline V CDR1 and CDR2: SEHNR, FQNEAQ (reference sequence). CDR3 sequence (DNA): TGTGCCAGCAGAACCGCTAGATCTGAAGCTTTCTTT. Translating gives CASRTARSEAFF.

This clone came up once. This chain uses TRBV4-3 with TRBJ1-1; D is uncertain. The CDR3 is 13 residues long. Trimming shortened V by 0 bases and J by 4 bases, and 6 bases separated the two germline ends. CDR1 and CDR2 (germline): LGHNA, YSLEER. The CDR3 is CASSQDAVTEAFF. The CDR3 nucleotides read TGCGCCAGCAGCCAAGATGCAGTCACTGAAGCTTTCTTT.

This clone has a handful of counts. DNA for the CDR3: TGTGCCAGCAGTTACGACAGGGGGCATCAGCCCCAGCATTTT. This gives the protein CASSYDRGHQPQHF. The V and J genes are TRBV6-5 and TRBJ1-5, with TRBD1 matching 10 bases. The V gene's germline CDR1 is MNHEY and CDR2 SVGAGI. The CDR3 is made up of 14 amino acids. The ends lost 2 bases at V and 5 bases at J; junction bases unmatched: 0.

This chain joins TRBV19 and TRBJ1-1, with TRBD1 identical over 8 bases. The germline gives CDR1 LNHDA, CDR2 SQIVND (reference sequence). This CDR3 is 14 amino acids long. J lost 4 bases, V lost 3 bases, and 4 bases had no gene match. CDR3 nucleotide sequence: TGTGCCAGTAGTATCGCCAGGGGGCTCACTGAAGCTTTCTTT. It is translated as CASSIARGLTEAFF.

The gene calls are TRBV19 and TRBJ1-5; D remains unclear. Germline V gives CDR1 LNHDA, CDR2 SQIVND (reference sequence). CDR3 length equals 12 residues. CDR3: CAVGRGAQPQHF. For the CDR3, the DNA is TGTGCTGTTGGCCGGGGAGCTCAGCCCCAGCATTTT.

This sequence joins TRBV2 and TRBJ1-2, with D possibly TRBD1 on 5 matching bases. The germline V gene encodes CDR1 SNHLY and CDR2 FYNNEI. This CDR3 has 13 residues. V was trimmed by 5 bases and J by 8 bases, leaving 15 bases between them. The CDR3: CASSSLGAWGYTF. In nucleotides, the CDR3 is TGTGCCAGCAGTTCTTTAGGGGCTTGGGGCTACACCTTC.

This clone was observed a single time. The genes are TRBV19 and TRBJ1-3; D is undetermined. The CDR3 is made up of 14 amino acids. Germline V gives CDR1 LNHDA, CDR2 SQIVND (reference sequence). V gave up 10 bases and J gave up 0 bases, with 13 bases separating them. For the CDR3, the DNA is TGTGCCACTACCAGAACAGTCTCTGGAAACACCATATATTTT. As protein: CATTRTVSGNTIYF.

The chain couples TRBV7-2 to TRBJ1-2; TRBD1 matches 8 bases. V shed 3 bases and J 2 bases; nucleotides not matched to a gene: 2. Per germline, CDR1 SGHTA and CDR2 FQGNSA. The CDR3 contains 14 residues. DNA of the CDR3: TGTGCCAGCAGCTTGGGACAGGCAAACTATGGCTACACCTTC. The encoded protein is CASSLGQANYGYTF.

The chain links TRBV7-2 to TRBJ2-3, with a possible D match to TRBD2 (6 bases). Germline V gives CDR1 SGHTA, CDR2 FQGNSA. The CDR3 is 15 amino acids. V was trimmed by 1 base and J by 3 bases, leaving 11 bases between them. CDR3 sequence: CASSLELGGTDTQYF. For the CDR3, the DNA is TGTGCCAGCAGCTTAGAACTCGGGGGAACAGATACGCAGTATTTT.

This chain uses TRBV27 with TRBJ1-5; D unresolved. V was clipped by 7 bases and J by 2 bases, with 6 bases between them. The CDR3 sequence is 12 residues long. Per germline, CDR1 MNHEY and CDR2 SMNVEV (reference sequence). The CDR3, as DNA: TGTGCCAGCACCTCGGGCAATCAGCCCCAGCATTTT. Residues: CASTSGNQPQHF.

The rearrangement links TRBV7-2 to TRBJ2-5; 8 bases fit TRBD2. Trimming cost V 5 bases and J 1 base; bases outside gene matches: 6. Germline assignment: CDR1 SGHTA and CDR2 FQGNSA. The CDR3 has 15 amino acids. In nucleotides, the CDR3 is TGTGCCAGCAGCCTAGGACGGGGGGGCCAAGAGACCCAGTACTTC. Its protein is CASSLGRGGQETQYF.

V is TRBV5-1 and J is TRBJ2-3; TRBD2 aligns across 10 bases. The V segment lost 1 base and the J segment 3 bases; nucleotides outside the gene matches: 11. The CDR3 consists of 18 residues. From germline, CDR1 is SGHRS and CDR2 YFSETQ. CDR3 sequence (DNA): TGCGCCAGCAGCTTGTGGGCTAGCGGGAGCCTCCGGACAGATACGCAGTATTTT. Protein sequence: CASSLWASGSLRTDTQYF.

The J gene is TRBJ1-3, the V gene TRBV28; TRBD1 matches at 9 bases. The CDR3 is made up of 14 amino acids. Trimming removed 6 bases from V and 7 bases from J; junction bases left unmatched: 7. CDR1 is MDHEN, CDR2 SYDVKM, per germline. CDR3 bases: TGTGCCAGCAGGCCCCCGGGACAGGGTAACACCATATATTTT. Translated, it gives CASRPPGQGNTIYF.

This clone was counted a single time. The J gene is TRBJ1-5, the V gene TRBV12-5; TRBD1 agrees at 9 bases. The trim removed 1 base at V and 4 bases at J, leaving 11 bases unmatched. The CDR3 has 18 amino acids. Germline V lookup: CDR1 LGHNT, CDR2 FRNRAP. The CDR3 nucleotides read TGTGCTAGTGGTTTGGCCCCTCCCCCCGACAGGGGGAATCAGCCCCAGCATTTT. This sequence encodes CASGLAPPPDRGNQPQHF.

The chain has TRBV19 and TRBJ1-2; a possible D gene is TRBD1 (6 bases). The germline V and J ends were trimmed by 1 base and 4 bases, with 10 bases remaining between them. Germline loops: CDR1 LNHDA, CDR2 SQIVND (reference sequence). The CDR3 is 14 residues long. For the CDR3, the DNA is TGTGCCAGTAGTATAGTTCAGGGGAGCTATGGCTACACCTTC. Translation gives CASSIVQGSYGYTF. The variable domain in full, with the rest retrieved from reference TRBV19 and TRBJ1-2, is DGGITQSPKYLFRKEGQNVTLSCEQNLNHDAMYWYRQDPGQGLRLIYYSQIVNDFQKGDIAEGYSVSREKKESFPLTVTSAQKNPTAFYLCASSIVQGSYGYTFGSGTRLTVV.

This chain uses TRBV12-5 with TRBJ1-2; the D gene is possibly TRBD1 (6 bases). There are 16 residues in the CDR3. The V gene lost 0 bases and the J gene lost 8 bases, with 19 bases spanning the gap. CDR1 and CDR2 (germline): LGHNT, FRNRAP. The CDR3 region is CASGLVLAGDALGYTF. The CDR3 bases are TGTGCTAGTGGTTTGGTACTGGCAGGGGATGCCCTAGGCTACACCTTC.

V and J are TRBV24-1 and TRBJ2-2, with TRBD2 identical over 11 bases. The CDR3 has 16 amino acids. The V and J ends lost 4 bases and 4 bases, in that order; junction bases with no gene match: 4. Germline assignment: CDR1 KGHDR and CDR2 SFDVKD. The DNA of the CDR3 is TGTGCCACCAGTGACCCTAGCGGGGGGCTCACCGGGGAGCTGTTTTTT. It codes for CATSDPSGGLTGELFF.

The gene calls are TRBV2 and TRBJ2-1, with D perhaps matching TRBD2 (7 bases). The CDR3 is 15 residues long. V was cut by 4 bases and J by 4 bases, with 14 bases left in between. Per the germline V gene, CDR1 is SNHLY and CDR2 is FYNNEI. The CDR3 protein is CASSGGGALYNEQFF. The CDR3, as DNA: TGTGCCAGCAGTGGAGGGGGGGCGTTATACAATGAGCAGTTCTTC. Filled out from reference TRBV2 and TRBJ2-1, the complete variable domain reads EPEVTQTPSHQVTQMGQEVILRCVPISNHLYFYWYRQILGQKVEFLVSFYNNEISEKSEIFDDQFSVERPDGSNFTLKIRSTKLEDSAMYFCASSGGGALYNEQFFGPGTRLTVL.

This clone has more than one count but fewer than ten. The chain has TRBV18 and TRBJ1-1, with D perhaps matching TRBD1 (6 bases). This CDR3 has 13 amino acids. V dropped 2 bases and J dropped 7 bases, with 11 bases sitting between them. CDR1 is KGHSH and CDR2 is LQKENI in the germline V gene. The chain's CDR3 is CASSPGQGIEAFF. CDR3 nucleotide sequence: TGTGCCAGCTCACCAGGCCAGGGGATTGAAGCTTTCTTT.

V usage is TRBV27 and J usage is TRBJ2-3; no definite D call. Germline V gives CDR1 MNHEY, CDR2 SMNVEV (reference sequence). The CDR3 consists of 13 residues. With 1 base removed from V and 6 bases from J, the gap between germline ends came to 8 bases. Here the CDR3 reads CASSLYSLDTQYF. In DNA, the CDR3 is TGTGCCAGCAGTTTATACTCTTTGGATACGCAGTATTTT.

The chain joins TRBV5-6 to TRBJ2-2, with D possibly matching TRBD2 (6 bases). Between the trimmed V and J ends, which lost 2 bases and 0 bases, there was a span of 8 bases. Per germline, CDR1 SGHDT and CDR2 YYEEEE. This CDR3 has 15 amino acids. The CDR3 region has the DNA TGTGCCAGCAGCTTAGGCGGGGCGAACACCGGGGAGCTGTTTTTT. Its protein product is CASSLGGANTGELFF.